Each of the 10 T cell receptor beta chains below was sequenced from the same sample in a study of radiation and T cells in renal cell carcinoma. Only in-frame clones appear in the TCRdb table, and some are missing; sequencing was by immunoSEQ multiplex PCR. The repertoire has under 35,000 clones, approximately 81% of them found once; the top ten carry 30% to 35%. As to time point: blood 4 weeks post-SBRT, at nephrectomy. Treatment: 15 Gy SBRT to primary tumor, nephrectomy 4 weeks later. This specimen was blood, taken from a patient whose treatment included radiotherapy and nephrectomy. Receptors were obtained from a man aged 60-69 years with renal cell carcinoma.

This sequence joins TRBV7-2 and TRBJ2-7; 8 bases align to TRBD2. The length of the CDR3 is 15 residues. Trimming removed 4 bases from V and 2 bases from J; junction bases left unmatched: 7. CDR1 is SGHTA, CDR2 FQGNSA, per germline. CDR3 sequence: CASSSGTRGTYEQYF. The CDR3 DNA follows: TGTGCCAGCAGCTCCGGGACTAGAGGAACCTACGAGCAGTACTTC.

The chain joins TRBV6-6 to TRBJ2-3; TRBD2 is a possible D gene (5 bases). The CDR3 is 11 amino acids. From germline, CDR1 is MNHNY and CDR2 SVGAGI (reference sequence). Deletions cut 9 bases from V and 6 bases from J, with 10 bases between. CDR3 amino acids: CASSEEDTQYF. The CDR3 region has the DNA TGTGCCAGTTCGGAGGAGGATACGCAGTATTTT.

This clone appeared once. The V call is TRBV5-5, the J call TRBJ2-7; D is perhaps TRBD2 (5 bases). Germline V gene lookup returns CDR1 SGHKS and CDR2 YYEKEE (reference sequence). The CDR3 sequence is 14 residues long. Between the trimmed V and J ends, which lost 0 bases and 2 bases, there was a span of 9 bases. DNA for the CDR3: TGTGCCAGCAGCTTGGTAGGGAGAGCCTACGAGCAGTACTTC. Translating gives CASSLVGRAYEQYF. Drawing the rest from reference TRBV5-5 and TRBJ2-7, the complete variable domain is DAGVTQSPTHLIKTRGQQVTLRCSPISGHKSVSWYQQVLGQGPQFIFQYYEKEERGRGNFPDRFSARQFPNYSSELNVNALLLGDSALYLCASSLVGRAYEQYFGPGTRLTVT.

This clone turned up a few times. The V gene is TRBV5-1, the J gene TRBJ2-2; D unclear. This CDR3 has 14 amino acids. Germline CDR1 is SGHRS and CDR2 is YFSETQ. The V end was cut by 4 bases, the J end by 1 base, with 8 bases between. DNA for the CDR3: TGCGCCAGCAGCGGAAGGGAGAACACCGGGGAGCTGTTTTTT. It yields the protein CASSGRENTGELFF.

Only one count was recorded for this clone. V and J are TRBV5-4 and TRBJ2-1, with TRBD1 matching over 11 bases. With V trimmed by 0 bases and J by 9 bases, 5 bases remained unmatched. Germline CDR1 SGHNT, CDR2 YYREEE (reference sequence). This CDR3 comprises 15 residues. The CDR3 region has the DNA TGTGCCAGCAGCTTGGGGGGACAGGGGGATCTTGAGCAGTTCTTC. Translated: CASSLGGQGDLEQFF.

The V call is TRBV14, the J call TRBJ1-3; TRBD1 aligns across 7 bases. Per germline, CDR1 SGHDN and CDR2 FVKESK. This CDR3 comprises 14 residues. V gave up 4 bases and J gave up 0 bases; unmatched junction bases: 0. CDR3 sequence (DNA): TGTGCCAGCAGCCGGGACAGCTCTGGAAACACCATATATTTT. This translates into CASSRDSSGNTIYF.

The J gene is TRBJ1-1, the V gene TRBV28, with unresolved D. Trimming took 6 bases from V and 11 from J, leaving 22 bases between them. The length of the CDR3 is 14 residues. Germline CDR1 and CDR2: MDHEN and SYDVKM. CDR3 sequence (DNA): TGTGCCAGCAGCCGCCCCACAGTTTCTCCTTGTGCTTTCTTT. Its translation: CASSRPTVSPCAFF.

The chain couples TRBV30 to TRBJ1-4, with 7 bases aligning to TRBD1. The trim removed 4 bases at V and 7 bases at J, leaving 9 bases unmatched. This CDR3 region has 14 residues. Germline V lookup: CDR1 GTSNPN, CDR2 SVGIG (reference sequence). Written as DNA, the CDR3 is TGTGCCTGGACCGAATACAGGGGTGGTGAAAAACTGTTTTTT. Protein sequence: CAWTEYRGGEKLFF.

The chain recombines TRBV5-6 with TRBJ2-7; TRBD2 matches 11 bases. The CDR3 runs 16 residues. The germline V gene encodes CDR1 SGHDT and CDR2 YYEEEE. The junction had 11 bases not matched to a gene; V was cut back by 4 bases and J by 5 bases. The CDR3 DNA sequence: TGTGCCAGCAGCGAGATAGCGGGAGGGCCGAGGAACGAGCAGTACTTC. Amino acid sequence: CASSEIAGGPRNEQYF.

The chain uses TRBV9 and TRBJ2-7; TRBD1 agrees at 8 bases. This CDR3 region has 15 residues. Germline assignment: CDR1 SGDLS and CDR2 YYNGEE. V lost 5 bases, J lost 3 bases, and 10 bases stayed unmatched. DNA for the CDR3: TGTGCCAGCAGAAAGGACAGGGCCAACGTCTACGAGCAGTACTTC. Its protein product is CASRKDRANVYEQYF.